The 11 T cell receptor beta chains below all came from one sample that was sequenced in a study of blood T cell repertoires in COVID-19. Clones were read by immunoSEQ multiplex PCR, and TCRdb kept only the in-frame ones, dropping some. The repertoire holds roughly 190,000 clones, with around 87% as singletons. Sequenced material: peripheral blood. The origin of the receptors is a woman of 80 years or more in a cohort sampled during active or convalescent COVID-19.

This clone was seen once. This chain uses TRBV24-1 with TRBJ1-2; no firm D call. V was cut by 0 bases and J by 8 bases, with 12 bases left in between. From germline, CDR1 is KGHDR and CDR2 SFDVKD. The CDR3 covers 14 residues. In DNA form, the CDR3 reads TGTGCCACCAGTGATTTGGGACCCGCGGGGGGCTACACCTTC. Its protein is CATSDLGPAGGYTF.

The chain links TRBV30 to TRBJ1-2; D is undetermined. Deletions cut 2 bases from V and 6 bases from J, with 7 bases between. CDR1 and CDR2 from the germline V gene are GTSNPN and SVGIG (reference sequence). There are 11 residues in the CDR3. CDR3: CAWSPYDGYTF. CDR3 nucleotides: TGTGCCTGGAGTCCCTACGATGGCTACACCTTC.

The chain is built from TRBV3-1 (or the pseudogene TRBV3-2) and TRBJ1-3; D is unresolved. CDR3 length: 16 residues. V was cut by 4 bases and J by 0 bases, with 13 bases left in between. Germline V gene lookup returns CDR1 LGHDT and CDR2 YNNKEL (reference sequence). The CDR3 here is CASSPSRVYSGNTIYF. CDR3 bases: TGTGCCAGCAGCCCCTCGAGGGTCTACTCTGGAAACACCATATATTTT.

The chain links TRBV7-9 to TRBJ1-1; D possibly corresponds to TRBD1 (5 bases). The CDR3 totals 16 residues. Trimming left V 10 bases short and J 0 bases short, with 21 bases between. Germline V gene data show CDR1 as SEHNR and CDR2 as FQNEAQ (reference sequence). CDR3 loop: CATSGLPFPMNTEAFF. The CDR3 DNA is TGTGCCACCTCAGGGCTCCCGTTCCCAATGAACACTGAAGCTTTCTTT.

V is TRBV5-1 and J is TRBJ2-6, with D unclear. Trimming shortened V by 1 base and J by 0 bases, and 8 bases separated the two germline ends. The CDR3 extends over 16 amino acids. CDR1 is SGHRS, CDR2 YFSETQ, per germline. The CDR3 coding sequence is TGCGCCAGCAGCTTGACACGAAACTCTGGGGCCAACGTCCTGACTTTC. Its protein product is CASSLTRNSGANVLTF.

The chain is built from TRBV6-2 or TRBV6-3 and TRBJ1-3; perhaps TRBD1 as D (6 bases). This CDR3 is 16 amino acids long. Trimming stripped 2 bases from V and 0 bases from J, with 11 bases between. From germline, CDR1 is MNHEY and CDR2 SVGEGT. CDR3 sequence: CASSYQGSLSGNTIYF. The CDR3 DNA reads TGTGCCAGCAGTTACCAGGGGTCGCTCTCTGGAAACACCATATATTTT.

The chain combines TRBV18 with TRBJ2-5; weak D call: TRBD1 (6 bases). The CDR3 loop spans 13 amino acids. V gave up 6 bases and J gave up 2 bases, with 10 bases separating them. Germline-derived CDR1 and CDR2 are KGHSH and LQKENI. CDR3: CASSDRLQETQYF. The CDR3 DNA reads TGTGCCAGCTCTGACAGGTTACAAGAGACCCAGTACTTC.

V usage is TRBV6-5 and J usage is TRBJ1-1; TRBD1 might be the D (5 bases). This CDR3 comprises 13 residues. Trimming shortened V by 2 bases and J by 6 bases, and 10 bases separated the two germline ends. The germline CDR1 and CDR2 sequences are MNHEY and SVGAGI. CDR3 bases: TGTGCCAGCAGTTACAGCAGGGCGGCTGAAGCTTTCTTT. It yields the protein CASSYSRAAEAFF.

This clone was picked up a small number of times. The CDR3 region is CASRRDQGGGYTF. The CDR3 region has the DNA TGTGCCAGCAGGCGGGACCAGGGGGGAGGCTACACCTTC. The chain employs TRBV7-2 and TRBJ1-2; TRBD1 matches at 7 bases. Germline trimming cut 6 bases from V and 8 bases from J; bases unmatched to any gene: 9. The CDR3 is 13 residues long. Germline CDR1 SGHTA, CDR2 FQGNSA.

The J gene is TRBJ1-1, the V gene TRBV12-3 or TRBV12-4, with D unresolved. V lost 2 bases and J lost 0, with 4 bases in between. CDR3 size: 13 residues. CDR3 nucleotide sequence: TGTGCCAGCAGTTTACGCGTGAACACTGAAGCTTTCTTT. The encoded protein is CASSLRVNTEAFF.

The chain carries TRBV6-5 and TRBJ1-2; D is unclear. The germline gives CDR1 MNHEY, CDR2 SVGAGI. The CDR3 covers 15 residues. V lost 7 bases and J lost 1, with 16 bases in between. CDR3 bases: TGTGCCAGCATAATCGGAGAGGCCATTAACTATGGCTACACCTTC. Translating it yields CASIIGEAINYGYTF.